This T cell receptor (beta chain) was found in a study of control samples from healthy donors and cancer patients (dated by TCRdb to the early 2020s). In its sample, this clone was seen once. Its cognate antigen has yet to be identified. Base-call qualities are not available, and no considerably larger clone is one nucleotide away. The library was generated by the immunoSEQ multiplex PCR assay. Sourced from immuneACCESS, this table was stored by TCRdb with only in-frame sequences that have V and J called. A share of the clones is absent; for the studies checked, an unresolved V gene accounts for under half, and the remainder has no known explanation. This sample comprises some 71,000 clones, around nine tenths of them detected only once. Roughly 1.2% of the sample goes to the ten largest clones. The germline V gene yields SGHRS for CDR1 and YFSETQ for CDR2. Measured from the cysteine to the phenylalanine, the CDR3 is 16 residues long. The retained sequence is limited to the CDR3, 48 bases, with the frame set at the first base. Germline trimming: 4 bases from V, 6 bases from J; junction bases outside gene matches: 12.

The sequence links TRBV5-1 to TRBJ2-1; 8 central nucleotides agree with TRBD2. The source material was PBMCs. This clonotype was obtained from a woman aged 50 to 65 with colorectal cancer. DNA sequence: TGCGCCAGCAGCCTAATCCCGGGACTAGAAGGCAATGAGCAGTTCTTC. Translated, this is CASSLIPGLEGNEQFF.